The clone carrying this TCR beta chain appeared a single time. The antigen is unknown. These data come from a study of T cells in Graves' hyperthyroidism and ophthalmopathy. Study observations and caveats: Blood also carried most thyroid clonotypes expanded above 0.001. Stable hyperthyroidism was told apart from ophthalmopathy by a model built on 13 V-J features.

Newly diagnosed patients aged 18 to 65 had hyperthyroidism of under 2 months' duration. CDR3 length: 13 amino acids. CDR1 is ENHRY, CDR2 SYGVKD, per germline. V was clipped by 7 bases and J by 4 bases; unmatched bases: 5. Authors of the study amplified TCR beta CDR3 regions from RNA transcripts. The HTBI primer set served for first-round RT-PCR of the TCR CDR3. TCRdb redid the calling of the multiplex PCR reads with MiXCR, one entry per CDR3 protein. The sample consists of 700,000 to 950,000 distinct CDR3 sequences, approximately 36% of them appearing once. This TCR came from a woman aged 40 to 50 with Graves' hyperthyroidism. The specimen sequenced was blood. The rearrangement uses TRBV10-3 and TRBJ1-2; 8 bases match TRBD1. The CDR3 DNA sequence: TGTGCCATCAAAGCTGGGACAGGCTATGGCTACACCTTC. It translates to CAIKAGTGYGYTF.